The present TCR beta chain was sequenced within a study of cytomegalovirus exposure and HLA in healthy donors listed by TCRdb under 2017. With regard to the full study: An earlier analysis of about 530 of the donors reported 276 Gb of sequence data and 117 million unique TCR beta sequences obtained from around 180 million T cells. The study was designed to test whether signatures of past pathogen exposure could be identified by cataloging public T cell receptors. Approximately 300 gigabases of sequencing data and roughly 81 million unique TCR sequences made up an early release that covered approximately 620 HLA-typed donors. All discovery cohort repertoires had been generated using a single sequencing platform. Donor age, sex, ethnicity and CMV serostatus were compiled alongside the repertoire data. The number of donors typed differed by locus, with roughly 620-630 for A, B, C, DRB1 and DQB1, approximately 500 for DQA1, about 610 for DPA1, and some 470 for DPB1. High-throughput TCR immunosequencing, statistical association of individual TCRs with disease status, and machine learning were combined to predict cytomegalovirus infection status. HLA typing covered class I and class II loci at four-digit resolution. Among roughly 400 genotyped donors of the cohort, an average of about 220,000 unique TCR beta nucleotide sequences was sequenced per donor, of which 15% to 20% were non-productive. The genetic ancestry cluster associated with self-reported Caucasian donors included 80% to 90% of the 398 genotyped donors. In a later genetic analysis, genome-wide SNP genotypes for about three fifths of the 666 donors were used, and that subset was treated as a discovery cohort. Using immunosequencing, the study profiled T cell repertoires from fewer than 850 subjects and related those repertoires to cytomegalovirus serostatus. The later analysis used no new phenotypic data to find candidate immune exposures, relying instead on TCR beta sequences and their occurrence across donors. In an earlier analysis of 587 of the donors, high-throughput TCR beta sequencing was used to judge whether each TCR beta V gene segment behaved as functional or pseudogenic. A later analysis re-examined previously published TCR beta repertoires from several hundred donors and added high-resolution HLA genotyping to investigate patterns of TCR occurrence. Because of strong linkage in the cohort, five DR-DQ haplotypes were treated as single units for association and clustering. Besides the first cohort of 666 subjects, a separate validation cohort made up of over 95 different subjects was used.

The cohort comprised some 730 healthy bone marrow donors. All cohort members were sampled while nominally healthy, although unrecorded immune exposures were likely present. The donor was CMV seronegative and belonged to the group of 352 seronegative cohort members. A peripheral blood sample was collected from each donor, and TCR beta sequencing was performed on peripheral blood mononuclear cells. Genomic DNA extraction from the blood cell samples was performed with the Qiagen DNeasy Blood Extraction Kit. As encoded in the germline V gene (reference sequence), CDR1 is LNHDA while CDR2 is SQIVND. Trimming accounts for 10 bases at V and 0 bases at J, while the number of junction bases matched to no gene is 9. The CDR3 runs 15 residues from the cysteine to the phenylalanine. Here the CDR3 DNA is all that survives: 45 bases in frame from base 1. Libraries were made using the immunoSEQ multiplex PCR assay. The multiplex PCR relied on a mix of 60 forward primers for TCR Vbeta segments and 13 reverse primers for TCR Jbeta segments. The CDR3 region of rearranged TCR beta genes was amplified from genomic DNA with a multiplex PCR assay. On the Illumina HiSeq System, the amplified TCR beta libraries were sequenced as 87-base-pair reads. As for how the authors treated the data: Across the roughly 640 repertoires, a later analysis counted tens of millions of unique TCR beta chains, some 11 million of which were shared by at least two donors. A nearest-neighbor algorithm error-corrected the raw reads and collapsed the reads into unique sequences, merging closely related sequences to remove PCR and sequencing errors. To assign V, D and J gene segments, CDR3 sequences were aligned to IMGT reference sequences. Each retained sequence needed at least a six-nucleotide match to both a V gene segment and a J gene segment. A rearrangement counted as productive if the CDR3 had no stop codons and remained in frame with V and J, and every other rearrangement counted as non-productive. Following IMGT convention, CDR3 was defined as the stretch from the second conserved V-encoded cysteine up to the conserved J-encoded phenylalanine. The earlier analysis of fewer than 750 of the donors excluded sequences that lacked an unambiguous match to a single V gene segment. An earlier analysis of 587 of the donors called V segments functional above 56.7% productive rearrangements and segregating when the between-donor standard deviation exceeded 5%. A statistical classification framework was built for diagnosing cytomegalovirus status from the catalog of TCR beta chain sequences. A later analysis assigned V and J genes by comparing TCR nucleotide sequences with IMGT/GENE-DB human TR gene sequences. The TCRdist pipeline was used in a later analysis to assign CDR3 sequences and most-parsimonious VDJ recombination scenarios. A later analysis defined each TCR beta chain by its CDR3 amino acid sequence plus V-gene family, and excluded reads lacking a unique V-gene family. A later analysis removed several hundred highly shared, low-generation-probability nucleotide sequences to deal with suspected cross-contamination and a sequencing artifact. In a later analysis, a clonal expansion index for each public chain was calculated from normalized within-repertoire ranks of inferred template counts. In a later analysis, generation probabilities were computed using a VDJ recombination model fitted to out-of-frame rearrangements, and the results were checked against IGoR. In a later analysis, hypergeometric tests were used to score TCR-TCR, TCR-HLA and TCR-CMV co-occurrence, with a repertoire-size bias correction applied to TCR pairs. A later analysis estimated false discovery rates by permuting HLA or CMV assignments 20 times. In a later analysis, co-occurring TCRs were grouped with DBSCAN, and TCRdist sequence similarity was added when clustering was performed within HLA-allele-positive subsets. For co-occurrence clustering, repertoires with fewer than 30,000 or more than 120,000 public chains were excluded, along with 4 to 6 repertoires with anomalous nucleotide sharing. TCRdb's version of the immuneACCESS table is confined to in-frame rearrangements and falls short of the full clone set. An unresolved V gene accounts for under half of the shortfall where checked; the remainder is of unknown origin. V and J calls and clone size are given by that table; D and trimming were obtained from the DNA. Present in this sample are around 300,000 clones, around 66% of which were seen just once. The ten largest clones take up approximately 2.1% of the sample.

With regard to this clone: Its target antigen remains unknown. There are no base qualities to consult, and no much larger clone falls within one base.

Summary of the overall study and its limitations: According to a later analysis, most CMV-associated TCR beta chains appeared to be HLA-restricted, and the HLA associations seemed to be driven largely by CMV exposure. Cytomegalovirus status was reported to be diagnosed by the classifier with high specificity and sensitivity in both the original and validation cohorts. Linkage disequilibrium might explain the correlated functional status among segregating V segments, but an unknown experimental factor could not be excluded. The authors suggested that the approach could potentially be generalized to other disease states and immunological phenotypes. A group of highly shared sequence variants was considered likely to be a technical artifact of the sequencing pipeline. A further reported finding was that TCR beta sequences accurately predicted the HLA-A and HLA-B alleles for most subjects in the first cohort. In a later analysis, HLA-associated TCR beta chains were found to be more clonally expanded and to have lower generation probabilities than equally common non-associated chains. In vitro tests confirmed that a few of the cytomegalovirus-associated TCR beta chains recognize cytomegalovirus antigens. Because counts were too low, 15 or so rarely observed V segments, including chromosome 9 orphons, were excluded from the earlier analysis of fewer than 650 of the donors. Most TCR sequences were seen in very few donors, while some public TCRs were found in many individuals. CMV serostatus was the only immune exposure information available for the cohort. Some IMGT-functional V segments, including TRBV6-2 and TRBV6-3, could not be distinguished by the 87-base-pair reads and were therefore excluded. Because some donors lacked HLA typing at each locus, the association tests relied only on the typed subset. At a false discovery rate of 0.05, a later analysis linked fewer than 20,000 TCR beta sequences to specific HLA alleles. In a later genetic analysis, a missense DCLRE1C variant was associated with V-gene and J-gene trimming of TCR beta chains, and the association was replicated in an independent cohort. In a later analysis, the rate of TCR association differed among HLA loci, with DRB1 alleles having the most associated TCRs and HLA-C alleles having the fewest. According to a later genetic analysis, donors in an Asian-associated ancestry cluster had fewer N-insertions in productive TCRs than the approximately 650-donor mean. In this cohort, only TCR beta chains were sequenced, and detectable features were limited by the absence of alpha or paired-chain data. Several of the top co-occurrence clusters appeared to be linked to parvovirus B19, influenza, CMV and Epstein-Barr virus, according to a later analysis. In the study, 150 to 200 TCR beta chains were listed as associated with cytomegalovirus. When HLA alleles, especially DR and DQ, strongly co-occurred, TCR associations were difficult to assign to individual alleles. Broadly in line with IMGT annotations, most TCR beta V segments showed up in productive rearrangements about 90% or about 30% of the time in an earlier analysis of some 590 of the donors. The presence/absence analyses assumed that sequencing depth was roughly uniform across donors, and that assumption may not be true.

The sample was PBMCs. The chain is made from TRBV19 and TRBJ2-3; 8 of the junction bases match TRBD2. The receptor was isolated from a female donor in good health and CMV-seronegative. This receptor carries the CDR3 CATKAAGGSTDTQYF. The DNA sequence is TGTGCCACCAAGGCGGCGGGAGGTAGCACAGATACGCAGTATTTT.